What follows is one T cell receptor beta chain and its context. The V and J ends lost 5 bases and 5 bases respectively, with 17 bases between them. Germline CDR1 is MNHNS and CDR2 is SASEGT. The CDR3 length is 15 residues. It was with 60 Vbeta and 13 Jbeta primers that the PCR ran. Libraries were prepared by immunoSEQ multiplex PCR; TCRdb keeps only in-frame clonotypes and omits some of them. Of around 110,000 clones listed, approximately 80% are singletons. The sample comes from a study of cytomegalovirus exposure and HLA in healthy donors. Study context: Approximately 190 million T cells yielded more than 90 million unique TCR beta sequences, as an earlier analysis found. About 79% of 350 to 400 genotyped donors fell in the Caucasian-associated ancestry cluster.

The rearrangement links TRBV6-1 to TRBJ2-3, with a tentative D call TRBD2 (5 bases). Sequencing used PBMCs. This receptor was taken from a male donor in good health and CMV-seronegative. The CDR3 region has the DNA TGTGCCAGCAGTTCGGACTTCCGGCGAGGAGATACGCAGTATTTT. It is translated as CASSSDFRRGDTQYF.